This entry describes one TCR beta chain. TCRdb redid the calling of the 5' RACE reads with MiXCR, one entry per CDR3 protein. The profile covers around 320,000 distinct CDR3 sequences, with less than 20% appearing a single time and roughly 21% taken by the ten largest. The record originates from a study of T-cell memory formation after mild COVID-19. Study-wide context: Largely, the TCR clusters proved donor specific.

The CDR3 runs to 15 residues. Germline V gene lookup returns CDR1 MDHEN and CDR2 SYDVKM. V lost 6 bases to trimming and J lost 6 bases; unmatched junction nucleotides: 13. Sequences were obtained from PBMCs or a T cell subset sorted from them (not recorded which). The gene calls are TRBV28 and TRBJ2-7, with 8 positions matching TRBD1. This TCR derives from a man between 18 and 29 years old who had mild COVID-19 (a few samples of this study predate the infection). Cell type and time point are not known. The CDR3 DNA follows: TGTGCCAGCAGCCACGGCCCTGGACAGGGTCGCGAGCAGTACGTC. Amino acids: CASSHGPGQGREQYV.